The text below deals with one T cell receptor (beta chain). As yet, its antigen is unknown. This CDR3 contains 14 residues. The germline V gene encodes CDR1 WNHNN and CDR2 SYGVQD (reference sequence). Between the trimmed V and J ends, which lost 3 bases and 1 base, there was a span of 8 bases. This entry belongs to a study of blood T cells in healthy people across ages. Study summary: When template switching was applied, about one barcoded beta molecule was captured per two T cells.

With a J-beta primer mix and a sample-barcoded 5' primer, a second PCR ran roughly 6 to 12 cycles. Researchers report that a template-switch adaptor with 12 random nucleotides tagged each cDNA molecule. Via MiXCR, TCRdb re-called the 5' RACE reads, giving one row per CDR3 protein. The sample has some 1.7 million distinct CDR3 sequences; roughly 27% are singletons. Regarding the study as a whole: A roughly linear fall in TCR beta diversity per million T cells was seen with increasing age.

Sequenced: blood. This TCR was sampled from a woman aged 25 to 39 in good health. The chain carries TRBV10-1 and TRBJ2-3, with D tentatively TRBD1 (6 bases). Here the CDR3 DNA reads TGCGCCAGCAGTGATCAGGGGCGCACAGATACGCAGTATTTT. This sequence encodes CASSDQGRTDTQYF.